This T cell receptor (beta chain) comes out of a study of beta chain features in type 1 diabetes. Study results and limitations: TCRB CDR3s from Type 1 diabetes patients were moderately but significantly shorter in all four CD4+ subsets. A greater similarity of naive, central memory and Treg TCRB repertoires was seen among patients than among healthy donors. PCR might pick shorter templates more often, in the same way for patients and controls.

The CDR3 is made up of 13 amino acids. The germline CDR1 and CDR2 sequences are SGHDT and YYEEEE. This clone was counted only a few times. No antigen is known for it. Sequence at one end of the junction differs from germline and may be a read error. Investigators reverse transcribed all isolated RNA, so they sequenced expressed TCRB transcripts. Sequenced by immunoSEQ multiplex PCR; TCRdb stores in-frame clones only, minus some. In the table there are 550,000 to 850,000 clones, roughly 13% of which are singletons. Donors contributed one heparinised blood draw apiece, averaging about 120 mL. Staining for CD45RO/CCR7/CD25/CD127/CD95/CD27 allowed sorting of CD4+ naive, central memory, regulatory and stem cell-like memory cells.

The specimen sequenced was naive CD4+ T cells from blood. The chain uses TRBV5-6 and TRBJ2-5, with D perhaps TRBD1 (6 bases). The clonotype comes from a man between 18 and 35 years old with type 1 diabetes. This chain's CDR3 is CASVPQTGEAQYF. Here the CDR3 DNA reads TGTGCCAGCGTGCCCCAGACAGGAGAGGCCCAGTACTTC.